Below are 25 T cell receptor beta chains sequenced from a single sample in a study of T cell repertoires and Cas9 in healthy adults. Some clones are missing from TCRdb's copy, which holds only in-frame ones; the method was immunoSEQ multiplex PCR. The repertoire consists of around 25,000 clones, with about nine tenths occurring once and the leading ten covering 0.55% to 0.7%. The specimen was CD4+ effector T cells (CD127+, CD25-, CD137-, CD154-) from PBMCs; culture status not recorded. These receptor sequences come from a human donor in good health.

The chain couples TRBV5-4 to TRBJ2-1; TRBD1 matches 10 bases. The CDR3 totals 16 residues. Germline V gene lookup returns CDR1 SGHNT and CDR2 YYREEE (reference sequence). V shed 5 bases and J 6 bases; nucleotides not matched to a gene: 11. This chain's CDR3 is CASRANRDRGSNEQFF. Here the CDR3 DNA reads TGTGCCAGCAGGGCGAACCGGGACAGGGGATCCAATGAGCAGTTCTTC. The whole variable domain, filled in from reference TRBV5-4 and TRBJ2-1, reads ETGVTQSPTHLIKTRGQQVTLRCSSQSGHNTVSWYQQALGQGPQFIFQYYREEENGRGNFPPRFSGLQFPNYSSELNVNALELDDSALYLCASRANRDRGSNEQFFGPGTRLTVL.

This clone was seen only once. The genes are TRBV5-6 and TRBJ1-5; the D gene is possibly TRBD1 (6 bases). The germline V and J ends were trimmed by 4 bases and 2 bases, with 22 bases remaining between them. Germline V gene sequence: CDR1 SGHDT, CDR2 YYEEEE. There are 18 residues in the CDR3. The CDR3 region is CASSATQGRGFGNQPQHF. CDR3 coding DNA: TGTGCCAGCAGCGCAACCCAGGGGAGGGGTTTTGGCAATCAGCCCCAGCATTTT.

The J gene is TRBJ2-2, the V gene TRBV28; D might be TRBD2 (5 bases). The CDR3 has 14 amino acids. Per germline, CDR1 MDHEN and CDR2 SYDVKM. The V gene lost 2 bases and the J gene lost 6 bases, with 10 bases spanning the gap. The CDR3 sequence is CASSLSWRSGELFF. Written as DNA, the CDR3 is TGTGCCAGCAGTTTAAGCTGGAGGTCCGGGGAGCTGTTTTTT.

The chain has TRBV5-4 and TRBJ2-3; D is perhaps TRBD1 (7 bases). Germline V CDR1 and CDR2: SGHNT, YYREEE (reference sequence). V lost 4 bases, J lost 10 bases, and 22 bases lay in between. The CDR3 has 15 amino acids. CDR3 sequence (DNA): TGTGCCAGCAGCCCCACAGGGGCCGCGGGGCTTTCGCAGTATTTT. It codes for CASSPTGAAGLSQYF. Drawing the rest from reference TRBV5-4 and TRBJ2-3, the complete variable domain is ETGVTQSPTHLIKTRGQQVTLRCSSQSGHNTVSWYQQALGQGPQFIFQYYREEENGRGNFPPRFSGLQFPNYSSELNVNALELDDSALYLCASSPTGAAGLSQYFGPGTRLTVL.

The V call is TRBV5-4, the J call TRBJ2-7; TRBD2 matches 9 bases. Trimming at V came to 4 bases and at J to 2 bases, leaving 7 bases not matched to a gene. CDR1 is SGHNT and CDR2 is YYREEE in the germline V gene (reference sequence). The CDR3 is 15 residues long. The CDR3 DNA reads TGTGCCAGCAGCCCGACAGGCGGGGGGGCCTACGAGCAGTACTTC. It codes for CASSPTGGGAYEQYF.

The chain combines TRBV4-1 with TRBJ1-4; D perhaps matches TRBD1 (5 bases). The CDR3 runs 16 residues. Germline CDR1 is MGHRA and CDR2 is YSYEKL. The V end lost 0 bases, the J end lost 8 bases, and 16 bases lay between the germline ends. The CDR3 protein is CASSQEGRGGREKLFF. CDR3 DNA: TGCGCCAGCAGCCAAGAAGGGAGGGGAGGTAGAGAAAAACTGTTTTTT.

The genes are TRBV11-2 and TRBJ2-3; D unclear. Germline V CDR1 and CDR2: SGHAT, FQNNGV. Trimming took off 1 base at V and 0 bases at J, with 11 bases between the two ends. The CDR3 extends over 16 amino acids. CDR3 DNA: TGTGCCAGCAGCTTAGGGGCGGCGGCCAGCACAGATACGCAGTATTTT. Translating it yields CASSLGAAASTDTQYF.

The rearrangement uses TRBV2 and TRBJ2-1; D is unclear. The CDR3 has 13 amino acids. Trimming shortened V by 8 bases and J by 0 bases, and 8 bases separated the two germline ends. Germline lookup yields CDR1 SNHLY and CDR2 FYNNEI. CDR3: CASVSFSYNEQFF. DNA for the CDR3: TGTGCCAGCGTTTCATTCTCCTACAATGAGCAGTTCTTC.

The chain couples TRBV28 to TRBJ2-7; D ambiguous. Trimming pared 4 bases from V and 2 bases from J, leaving 9 bases between. The CDR3 is 13 residues long. Germline lookup yields CDR1 MDHEN and CDR2 SYDVKM. In DNA, the CDR3 is TGTGCCAGCAGTTCAGAGTTTACCTACGAGCAGTACTTC. Protein: CASSSEFTYEQYF.

This chain joins TRBV4-1 and TRBJ2-5; TRBD1 matches 7 bases. The J segment lost 3 bases and the V segment lost 4 bases, leaving 8 bases of the junction unmatched. Germline V gene lookup returns CDR1 MGHRA and CDR2 YSYEKL. The CDR3 spans 15 residues. CDR3 DNA sequence: TGCGCCAGCAGCCGAAGCTGTACAGGGGAAGAGACCCAGTACTTC. Amino acid sequence: CASSRSCTGEETQYF.

V usage is TRBV6-1 and J usage is TRBJ2-7; D not certain. Germline V gives CDR1 MNHNS, CDR2 SASEGT. V was shortened by 4 bases and J by 2 bases, with 12 bases between the two germline ends. This CDR3 is 14 amino acids long. Here the CDR3 reads CASSVRDGPYEQYF. CDR3 nucleotide sequence: TGTGCCAGCAGTGTCCGAGACGGTCCCTACGAGCAGTACTTC.

The chain is built from TRBV11-1 and TRBJ2-7; D is possibly TRBD1 (5 bases). The CDR3 loop spans 12 amino acids. Looked up from germline, CDR1 is SGHAT and CDR2 is FQDESV (reference sequence). V was shortened by 5 bases and J by 4 bases, with 9 bases between the two germline ends. The CDR3, as DNA: TGTGCCAGCAGCGGCGACAGATACGAGCAGTACTTC. It codes for CASSGDRYEQYF. Full variable domain (outside the CDR3, taken from reference TRBV11-1 and TRBJ2-7): EAEVAQSPRYKITEKSQAVAFWCDPISGHATLYWYRQILGQGPELLVQFQDESVVDDSQLPKDRFSAERLKGVDSTLKIQPAELGDSAMYLCASSGDRYEQYFGPGTRLTVT.

This sequence joins TRBV5-1 and TRBJ2-5; 7 nucleotides align to TRBD1. After removal of 4 bases from V and 0 bases from J, the junction contained 6 bases not matched to a gene. The CDR3 loop spans 15 amino acids. Germline CDR1 SGHRS, CDR2 YFSETQ. CDR3 amino acids: CASSTSQGYQETQYF. CDR3 in DNA: TGCGCCAGCAGCACCTCACAGGGGTACCAAGAGACCCAGTACTTC.

The chain joins TRBV6-1 to TRBJ1-6; TRBD1 might be the D (5 bases). Looked up from germline, CDR1 is MNHNS and CDR2 is SASEGT. This CDR3 comprises 19 residues. Trimming pared 4 bases from V and 0 bases from J, leaving 19 bases between. Here the CDR3 DNA reads TGTGCCAGCAGTGCCTCGTTGGGGGATAGGAGCTCCTATAATTCACCCCTCCACTTT. Translated: CASSASLGDRSSYNSPLHF.

The chain carries TRBV28 and TRBJ1-2; D gene ambiguous. V was pared by 3 bases and J by 8 bases, with 10 bases between. The CDR3 sequence is 12 residues long. Germline V gene lookup returns CDR1 MDHEN and CDR2 SYDVKM. CDR3 DNA sequence: TGTGCCAGCAGTTTTGGATCAAGAGGCTACACCTTC. Residues: CASSFGSRGYTF.

The V and J genes are TRBV7-9 and TRBJ2-5; TRBD1 aligns across 7 bases. The CDR3 length is 14 residues. Losses at the gene ends were 2 bases for V and 2 bases for J; bases not matched to a gene: 2. The V gene's germline CDR1 is SEHNR and CDR2 FQNEAQ (reference sequence). For the CDR3, the DNA is TGTGCCAGCAGCTTACCGGGACAGCAAGAGACCCAGTACTTC. Translating it yields CASSLPGQQETQYF.

The genes are TRBV27 and TRBJ2-7; TRBD2 aligns across 8 bases. The CDR3 length is 18 residues. V was clipped by 8 bases and J by 0 bases; unmatched bases: 18. CDR1 MNHEY and CDR2 SMNVEV come from the germline V gene (reference sequence). The CDR3 region has the DNA TGTGCCAGCCTACCGCTCGGGAGGGGCGGATTGAGCTCCTACGAGCAGTACTTC. Encoded protein: CASLPLGRGGLSSYEQYF.

V and J are TRBV6-1 and TRBJ2-3; 14 positions match TRBD2. The length of the CDR3 is 20 residues. After removal of 4 bases from V and 2 bases from J, the junction contained 14 bases not matched to a gene. Germline V gene lookup returns CDR1 MNHNS and CDR2 SASEGT. CDR3 coding DNA: TGTGCCAGCAGTGCAAGGACTAGCGGGGGGTCGCTCACCTTCACAGATACGCAGTATTTT. This codes for CASSARTSGGSLTFTDTQYF.

The chain links TRBV30 to TRBJ1-1; D gene unclear. Trimming removed 0 bases at V and 3 bases at J, with 8 bases between. The CDR3 spans 13 residues. Germline CDR1 GTSNPN, CDR2 SVGIG (reference sequence). CDR3: CAWSVYSDTEAFF. The DNA for the CDR3 is TGTGCCTGGAGTGTATACTCGGACACTGAAGCTTTCTTT.

The CDR3 loop reads CSVGHSGNTIYF. CDR3 nucleotides: TGCAGCGTTGGGCACTCTGGAAACACCATATATTTT. The chain joins TRBV29-1 to TRBJ1-3; D is unclear. Germline V gene data show CDR1 as SQVTM and CDR2 as ANQGSEA. V lost 4 bases and J 0 bases, leaving 4 bases between the germline ends. The CDR3 consists of 12 residues.

This chain links TRBV12-5 with TRBJ1-5; D gene uncertain. This CDR3 contains 13 residues. The germline V gene encodes CDR1 LGHNT and CDR2 FRNRAP. V lost 1 base and J lost 5, with 6 bases in between. The CDR3 loop is CASGLELDQPQHF. CDR3 nucleotide sequence: TGTGCTAGTGGTTTGGAACTAGATCAGCCCCAGCATTTT.

The chain links TRBV2 to TRBJ2-5, with 7 bases lining up with TRBD1. The CDR3 contains 14 residues. V shed 10 bases, J shed 5 bases, and the junction held 13 bases outside the gene matches. Germline V gene data show CDR1 as SNHLY and CDR2 as FYNNEI. CDR3 sequence reads: CATQGVARFETQYF. In DNA form, the CDR3 reads TGTGCCACCCAGGGGGTAGCAAGGTTCGAGACCCAGTACTTC.

The CDR3 DNA sequence: TGTGCCAGCAGCCAGGACACTCTTGGCTACACCTTC. Protein: CASSQDTLGYTF. The chain links TRBV5-6 to TRBJ1-2; possible D gene TRBD1, 5 bases. The CDR3 has 12 amino acids. Germline V gives CDR1 SGHDT, CDR2 YYEEEE. V was cut by 4 bases and J by 7 bases, with 11 bases left in between. Combining the CDR3 with reference TRBV5-6 and TRBJ1-2 gives the whole variable domain DAGVTQSPTHLIKTRGQQVTLRCSPKSGHDTVSWYQQALGQGPQFIFQYYEEEERQRGNFPDRFSGHQFPNYSSELNVNALLLGDSALYLCASSQDTLGYTFGSGTRLTVV.

The V gene is TRBV2, the J gene TRBJ1-6; the D gene is possibly TRBD1 (5 bases). V lost 2 bases and J lost 6, with 11 bases in between. The CDR3 length is 15 residues. Germline V gene sequence: CDR1 SNHLY, CDR2 FYNNEI. CDR3 nucleotides: TGTGCCAGCAGTGAAAGGGTGGGGGTTAATTCACCCCTCCACTTT. Its translation: CASSERVGVNSPLHF.

Comment on this clone: An end of the junction does not agree with germline; a read error may underlie this. The CDR3 reads CASSLRLGLAHF. Here the CDR3 DNA reads TGTGCCAGCAGCCTGAGACTGGGACTAGCGCACTTC. The chain recombines TRBV5-6 with TRBJ2-5; 10 bases agree with TRBD2. Germline V gene lookup returns CDR1 SGHDT and CDR2 YYEEEE. This CDR3 spans 12 amino acids. Full variable domain (outside the CDR3, taken from reference TRBV5-6 and TRBJ2-5): DAGVTQSPTHLIKTRGQQVTLRCSPKSGHDTVSWYQQALGQGPQFIFQYYEEEERQRGNFPDRFSGHQFPNYSSELNVNALLLGDSALYLCASSLRLGLAHFGPGTRLLVL.